A single sample is the source of the 22 T cell receptor beta chains below, sequenced in a study of OX40 agonist ivuxolimab in advanced cancers. Clones were read by immunoSEQ multiplex PCR, and TCRdb kept only the in-frame ones, dropping some. This sample has roughly 92,000 clones, with more than 80% found just once. The sequences come from CD4+ or CD8+ T cells sorted from blood, collected in a trial of the OX40 agonist ivuxolimab. These receptors came from an adult with an advanced solid tumor such as melanoma, head and neck, liver or kidney cancer.

The chain uses TRBV5-1 and TRBJ2-3, with 12 bases aligning to TRBD1. Losses at the gene ends were 4 bases for V and 1 base for J; bases not matched to a gene: 4. CDR1 is SGHRS, CDR2 YFSETQ, per germline. The CDR3 is made up of 16 amino acids. CDR3 in DNA: TGCGCCAGCAGCATGGGACAGGGGGCGGGCACAGATACGCAGTATTTT. Its protein is CASSMGQGAGTDTQYF.

This rearrangement joins TRBV5-1 to TRBJ2-1; tentative D call: TRBD1 (5 bases). V was shortened by 0 bases and J by 12 bases, with 16 bases between the two germline ends. There are 14 residues in the CDR3. Germline CDR1 SGHRS, CDR2 YFSETQ. CDR3 loop: CASSLGTQRRPQFF. The CDR3 nucleotides read TGCGCCAGCAGCTTGGGGACACAACGCCGTCCGCAGTTCTTC. The full variable domain, rest sourced from reference TRBV5-1 and TRBJ2-1, is KAGVTQTPRYLIKTRGQQVTLSCSPISGHRSVSWYQQTPGQGLQFLFEYFSETQRNKGNFPGRFSGRQFSNSRSEMNVSTLELGDSALYLCASSLGTQRRPQFFGPGTRLTVL.

This chain connects TRBV30 to TRBJ1-6, with TRBD1 as a possible D gene (6 bases). The CDR3 spans 14 residues. Germline lookup yields CDR1 GTSNPN and CDR2 SVGIG (reference sequence). The ends were cut back, 4 bases at V and 7 bases at J, with 14 bases in the middle. CDR3 nucleotides: TGTGCCTGGAACCTCGGACAGCCCAATTCACCCCTCCACTTT. Translating it yields CAWNLGQPNSPLHF.

The rearrangement joins TRBV5-1 to TRBJ2-2; 7 positions match TRBD2. The CDR3 is 15 residues long. Trimming removed 2 bases from V and 1 base from J; junction bases left unmatched: 2. Germline CDR1 SGHRS, CDR2 YFSETQ. The CDR3 sequence: CASSFSGRNTGELFF. CDR3 sequence (DNA): TGCGCCAGCAGCTTTAGCGGGCGGAACACCGGGGAGCTGTTTTTT.

V is TRBV4-1 and J is TRBJ1-1; D is unclear. V was clipped by 1 base and J by 3 bases, with 9 bases between them. Germline V CDR1 and CDR2: MGHRA, YSYEKL. The CDR3 covers 14 residues. CDR3 DNA sequence: TGCGCCAGCAGCCAAGCTGGAGGTTACACTGAAGCTTTCTTT. This translates into CASSQAGGYTEAFF.

The rearrangement joins TRBV9 to TRBJ1-2; D remains unclear. Germline CDR1 and CDR2: SGDLS and YYNGEE. V dropped 0 bases and J dropped 4 bases, with 10 bases sitting between them. The CDR3 contains 14 residues. CDR3 DNA sequence: TGTGCCAGCAGCGTAGCCCAGGCGAGCTATGGCTACACCTTC. Protein sequence: CASSVAQASYGYTF.

The chain is built from TRBV6-5 and TRBJ1-5, with a possible D match to TRBD1 (6 bases). Germline CDR1 is MNHEY and CDR2 is SVGAGI. The CDR3 covers 15 residues. The V gene lost 10 bases and the J gene lost 9 bases, with 25 bases spanning the gap. The CDR3 loop reads CATSKLRGGDAPQHF. DNA of the CDR3: TGTGCCACCTCGAAACTAAGAGGGGGGGATGCGCCCCAGCATTTT.

This chain connects TRBV11-2 to TRBJ1-4; 10 nucleotides match TRBD1. Germline V gives CDR1 SGHAT, CDR2 FQNNGV. Trimming cost V 4 bases and J 8 bases; bases outside gene matches: 7. The CDR3 is 15 residues long. The CDR3 nucleotides are TGTGCCAGCAGCTCCCCCGGGACAGGGGAAGAAAAACTGTTTTTT. Translation: CASSSPGTGEEKLFF.

The J gene is TRBJ2-1, the V gene TRBV9; D is possibly TRBD1 (6 bases). V shed 0 bases and J shed 3 bases, with 10 bases lying between them. CDR1 is SGDLS, CDR2 YYNGEE, per germline. CDR3 length: 15 residues. CDR3 amino acids: CASSVGQANYNEQFF. In DNA form, the CDR3 reads TGTGCCAGCAGCGTAGGACAGGCGAACTACAATGAGCAGTTCTTC.

This clone was counted once. In nucleotides, the CDR3 is TGTGCCAGCAGCTTAGAAGGTCGGCGGGAGTATGTCCGCTCTGGGGCCAACGTCCTGACTTTC. Its protein product is CASSLEGRREYVRSGANVLTF. This rearrangement joins TRBV7-8 to TRBJ2-6; 7 bases are shared with TRBD2. V trimming: 1 base; J trimming: 0 bases; junction bases outside the gene matches: 15. The germline gives CDR1 SGHVS, CDR2 FQNEAQ. The CDR3 is 21 amino acids.

The rearrangement links TRBV18 to TRBJ2-4; D gene unclear. The CDR3 is made up of 12 amino acids. Germline values: CDR1 KGHSH, CDR2 LQKENI. Trimming took 2 bases from V and 9 from J, leaving 8 bases between them. The CDR3 loop reads CASSPGQTIQYF. Written as DNA, the CDR3 is TGTGCCAGCTCACCAGGCCAGACCATTCAGTACTTC.

The chain combines TRBV7-2 with TRBJ1-5; 10 bases fit TRBD1. Losses at the gene ends were 5 bases for V and 4 bases for J; bases not matched to a gene: 5. CDR3 length: 15 amino acids. The germline CDR1 and CDR2 sequences are SGHTA and FQGNSA. CDR3 in amino acids: CASSQGGQGNQPQHF. CDR3 in DNA: TGTGCCAGCAGCCAAGGGGGACAGGGGAATCAGCCCCAGCATTTT.

This clone was detected only once. The chain is built from TRBV2 and TRBJ1-4; D call uncertain. This CDR3 contains 13 residues. CDR1 is SNHLY and CDR2 is FYNNEI in the germline V gene. The germline V and J ends were trimmed by 7 bases and 6 bases, with 12 bases remaining between them. The CDR3: CASTRLRDEKLFF. The CDR3 DNA reads TGTGCCAGCACCCGGCTTAGGGATGAAAAACTGTTTTTT. The full variable domain, with the rest looked up from reference TRBV2 and TRBJ1-4, is EPEVTQTPSHQVTQMGQEVILRCVPISNHLYFYWYRQILGQKVEFLVSFYNNEISEKSEIFDDQFSVERPDGSNFTLKIRSTKLEDSAMYFCASTRLRDEKLFFGSGTQLSVL.

The chain combines TRBV28 with TRBJ2-1; a possible D gene is TRBD1 (5 bases). V was clipped by 8 bases and J by 9 bases, with 14 bases between them. Germline CDR1 MDHEN, CDR2 SYDVKM. The CDR3 spans 12 residues. CDR3 amino acids: CASYRLGIEQFF. The CDR3 DNA follows: TGTGCCAGCTACAGGCTAGGAATTGAGCAGTTCTTC. The variable domain in full, completed from reference TRBV28 and TRBJ2-1, reads DVKVTQSSRYLVKRTGEKVFLECVQDMDHENMFWYRQDPGLGLRLIYFSYDVKMKEKGDIPEGYSVSREKKERFSLILESASTNQTSMYLCASYRLGIEQFFGPGTRLTVL.

The V gene is TRBV2, the J gene TRBJ1-5; 9 bases are shared with TRBD1. The CDR3 consists of 15 residues. V gave up 6 bases and J gave up 6 bases; unmatched junction bases: 9. In germline, CDR1 is SNHLY, CDR2 FYNNEI. The CDR3 spells CASSWDRARVQPQHF. CDR3 sequence (DNA): TGTGCCAGCAGCTGGGACAGGGCTAGAGTTCAGCCCCAGCATTTT.

The CDR3 spells CASSPLATGELFF. The CDR3 DNA is TGTGCCAGCTCACCACTAGCGACCGGGGAGCTGTTTTTT. The rearrangement joins TRBV18 to TRBJ2-2; D possibly corresponds to TRBD2 (5 bases). Germline V lookup: CDR1 KGHSH, CDR2 LQKENI. The V end was cut by 1 base, the J end by 5 bases, with 5 bases between. The CDR3 has 13 amino acids.

The CDR3 nucleotides read TGTGCCAGCAGTGAACCAGGAGCCTACGAGCAGTACTTC. It yields the protein CASSEPGAYEQYF. V gene TRBV25-1 combines with J gene TRBJ2-7, with no clear D. This CDR3 is 13 amino acids long. CDR1 and CDR2 from the germline V gene are MGHDK and SYGVNS. Trimming left V 2 bases short and J 2 bases short, with 7 bases between.

This chain joins TRBV7-3 and TRBJ1-1; D is unclear. Germline V gene lookup returns CDR1 SGHTA and CDR2 FQGTGA. Between the trimmed V and J ends, which lost 2 bases and 0 bases, there was a span of 4 bases. The CDR3 covers 13 residues. CDR3 sequence (DNA): TGTGCCAGCAGCTTACACATGAACACTGAAGCTTTCTTT. Translation gives CASSLHMNTEAFF.

The chain carries TRBV4-1 and TRBJ2-3; 9 bases fit TRBD1. Germline V gene sequence: CDR1 MGHRA, CDR2 YSYEKL. The junction had 7 bases not matched to a gene; V was cut back by 1 base and J by 5 bases. The CDR3 has 16 amino acids. CDR3 amino acids: CASSQGRDRVIDTQYF. In nucleotides, the CDR3 is TGCGCCAGCAGCCAAGGGAGGGACAGGGTAATAGATACGCAGTATTTT.

This clone appeared once. The chain links TRBV28 to TRBJ2-7; the D gene is possibly TRBD1 (6 bases). CDR3 length: 15 amino acids. Trimming removed 0 bases from V and 0 bases from J, with 9 bases in between. From germline, CDR1 is MDHEN and CDR2 SYDVKM. CDR3 coding DNA: TGTGCCAGCAGTTTATGGGGCAGGGGCTCCTACGAGCAGTACTTC. Translating it yields CASSLWGRGSYEQYF.

The chain couples TRBV10-3 to TRBJ2-7; the D is unclear. Trimming removed 0 bases from V and 2 bases from J, with 8 bases in between. Germline V gene data show CDR1 as ENHRY and CDR2 as SYGVKD. The CDR3 has 14 residues. Written as DNA, the CDR3 is TGTGCCATCAGTGAGTCCGGCGGCACCTACGAGCAGTACTTC. This codes for CAISESGGTYEQYF.

In DNA, the CDR3 is TGTGCCAGCAGCTTAGCGCTTTCAGGGGGCACTGAAGCTTTCTTT. It translates to CASSLALSGGTEAFF. The V call is TRBV7-2, the J call TRBJ1-1; 7 bases map to TRBD1. CDR1 is SGHTA and CDR2 is FQGNSA in the germline V gene. The CDR3 spans 15 residues. V was pared by 0 bases and J by 4 bases, with 5 bases of the junction left unmatched. Variable domain in full (rest from reference TRBV7-2 and TRBJ1-1): GAGVSQSPSNKVTEKGKDVELRCDPISGHTALYWYRQSLGQGLEFLIYFQGNSAPDKSGLPSDRFSAERTGGSVSTLTIQRTQQEDSAVYLCASSLALSGGTEAFFGQGTRLTVV.